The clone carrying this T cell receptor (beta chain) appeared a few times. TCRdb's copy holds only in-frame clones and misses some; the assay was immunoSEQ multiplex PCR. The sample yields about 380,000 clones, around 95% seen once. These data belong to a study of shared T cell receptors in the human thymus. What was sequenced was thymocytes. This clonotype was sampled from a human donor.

For the CDR3, the DNA is TGTGCCAGCAGTGAAGAGAAAGGAGAGAAAGCTAACTATGGCTACACCTTC. Translated: CASSEEKGEKANYGYTF. The chain is built from TRBV6-1 and TRBJ1-2; D is ambiguous. Deletions cut 1 base from V and 0 bases from J, with 15 bases between. Per germline, CDR1 MNHNS and CDR2 SASEGT. This CDR3 region has 17 residues.